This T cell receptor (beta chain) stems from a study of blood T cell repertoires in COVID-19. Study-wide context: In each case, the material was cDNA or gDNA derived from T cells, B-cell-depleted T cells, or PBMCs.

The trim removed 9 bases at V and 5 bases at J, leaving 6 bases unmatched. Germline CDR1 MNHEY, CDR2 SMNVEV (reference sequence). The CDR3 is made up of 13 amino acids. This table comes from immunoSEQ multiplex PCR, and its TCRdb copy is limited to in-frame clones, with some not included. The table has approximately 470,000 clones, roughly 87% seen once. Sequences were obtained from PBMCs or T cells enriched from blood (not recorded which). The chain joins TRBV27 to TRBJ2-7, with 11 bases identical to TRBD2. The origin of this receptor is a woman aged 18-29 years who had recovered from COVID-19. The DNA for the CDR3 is TGTGCCAGTTCGACTAGCGGGGCTGACGAGCAGTACTTC. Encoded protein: CASSTSGADEQYF.